This entry describes one T cell receptor (beta chain). CDR3 size: 13 residues. V was pared by 4 bases and J by 5 bases, with 12 bases between. Germline lookup yields CDR1 SGHAT and CDR2 FQNNGV. The data originate from a study of blood T cells in healthy people across ages. A second PCR of 7 to 11 cycles used a sample-barcoded 5' primer and a J-beta primer mix. TCRdb re-called the 5' RACE reads through MiXCR, storing one row per CDR3 protein. The sample contains around 280,000 distinct CDR3 sequences, 25% to 30% of which appear only once. The chain links TRBV11-2 to TRBJ2-7; unclear D gene. Sequencing was done on a sample of blood. This sequence was found in an older woman in good health. In DNA, the CDR3 is TGTGCCAGCAGCTCGACGGTTTTAGACGAGCAGTACTTC. This codes for CASSSTVLDEQYF.